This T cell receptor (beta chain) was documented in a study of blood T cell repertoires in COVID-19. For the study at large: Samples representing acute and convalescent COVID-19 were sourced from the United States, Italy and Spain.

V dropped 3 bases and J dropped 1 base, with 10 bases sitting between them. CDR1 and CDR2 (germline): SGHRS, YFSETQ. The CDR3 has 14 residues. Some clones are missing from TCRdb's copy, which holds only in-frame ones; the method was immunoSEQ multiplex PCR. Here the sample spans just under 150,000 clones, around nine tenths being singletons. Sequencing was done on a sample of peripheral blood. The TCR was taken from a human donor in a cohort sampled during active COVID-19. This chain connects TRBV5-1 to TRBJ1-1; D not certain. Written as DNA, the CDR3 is TGCGCCAGCAGCTCCGGTGGGCCGAACACTGAAGCTTTCTTT. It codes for CASSSGGPNTEAFF.